This note documents a single T cell receptor beta chain sequence. Its matching antigen is unknown. The data derive from a study of tissue T cells after allogeneic stem cell transplantation. Study observations and caveats: Which tissue TCRs were alloreactive or antigen-specific was not determined. Some clones might be persisting host cells.

With V trimmed by 6 bases and J by 2 bases, 6 bases remained unmatched. The CDR3 has 14 amino acids. The V gene's germline CDR1 is MNHEY and CDR2 SVGAGI. Libraries were prepared by immunoSEQ multiplex PCR; TCRdb keeps only in-frame clonotypes and omits some of them. This sample yields 20,000 to 30,000 clones, of which around 90% are seen a single time; roughly 2% belongs to the top ten. This clonotype was obtained from a male donor older than 55 who later had graft-versus-host disease after an allogeneic stem cell transplant. The gene calls are TRBV6-5 and TRBJ1-1; 7 bases agree with TRBD1. Sequencing was performed on blood, taken before transplantation. In nucleotides, the CDR3 is TGTGCCAGCAGGGGACAGAACCTTAACACTGAAGCTTTCTTT. Encoded protein: CASRGQNLNTEAFF.